The TCR beta chain under discussion was sequenced for a study of T cell responses to AZD1222 COVID-19 vaccine. Study-level results: Just a handful of people given AZD1222 tested seropositive at baseline.

The CDR3 totals 15 residues. V was cut by 0 bases and J by 4 bases, with 12 bases left in between. CDR1 and CDR2 from the germline V gene are ENHRY and SYGVKD. Profiled with immunoSEQ multiplex PCR; TCRdb holds only in-frame clones, not every one. Of approximately 79,000 clones detected, approximately 89% appear once; the ten largest clones hold 15% to 20%. As to this clone: The antigen is undetermined.

The V call is TRBV10-3, the J call TRBJ1-2, with D possibly TRBD1 on 5 matching bases. The specimen was peripheral blood, collected on day 0 of AZD1222 vaccination. This receptor was taken from an adult in good health. CDR3 sequence: CAISESTGGGYGYTF. The CDR3 bases are TGTGCCATCAGTGAGTCCACAGGAGGAGGCTATGGCTACACCTTC.